Below, 5 T cell receptor beta chains from the same sample are listed, as sequenced in a study of shared clonotypes between healthy human individuals. Profiling relied on immunoSEQ multiplex PCR, and the TCRdb table lists in-frame clones only, not all of them. This table has about 820,000 clones, 90% to 95% appearing once. As defined, naive CD8 cells were CD45RO-negative and positively selected for CCR7, with terminally differentiated effector memory CD45RA+ cells excluded. Sequenced: naive CD8+ T cells sorted from blood. Receptors were obtained from a man aged 25-40 years in good health.

V is TRBV4-1 and J is TRBJ2-7; D remains unclear. V was pared by 4 bases and J by 0 bases, with 13 bases between. CDR1 MGHRA and CDR2 YSYEKL come from the germline V gene. The CDR3 spans 15 residues. The CDR3 DNA follows: TGCGCCAGCAGCCCTTTCACGAGGTCCTCCTACGAGCAGTACTTC. Amino acid sequence: CASSPFTRSSYEQYF.

This clone was detected only once. This sequence joins TRBV7-9 and TRBJ2-1, with 7 nucleotides matching TRBD1. The CDR3 sequence is 15 residues long. Germline CDR1 and CDR2: SEHNR and FQNEAQ (reference sequence). With 4 bases clipped from V and 4 bases from J, the junction kept 7 bases outside the gene matches. The CDR3 reads CASSSTGTAYNEQFF. CDR3 DNA sequence: TGTGCCAGCAGCTCCACCGGGACAGCTTACAATGAGCAGTTCTTC.

This clone was recorded once. V usage is TRBV28 and J usage is TRBJ1-4, with D hard to call. The CDR3 has 15 amino acids. CDR1 is MDHEN, CDR2 SYDVKM, per germline. V lost 7 bases to trimming and J lost 0 bases, with 12 bases between them. DNA for the CDR3: TGTGCCAGCATCGGTCAAGTTGCAACTAATGAAAAACTGTTTTTT. This gives the protein CASIGQVATNEKLFF.

The V and J genes are TRBV5-8 and TRBJ2-5; 11 nucleotides agree with TRBD2. V dropped 5 bases and J dropped 5; count of bases not matched to a gene: 8. This CDR3 comprises 15 residues. Germline CDR1 SGHTS, CDR2 YDEGEE. In DNA, the CDR3 is TGTGCCAGCAGAGGACTAGCGGGCATTAGTGAGACCCAGTACTTC. It yields the protein CASRGLAGISETQYF. Full variable domain (remainder filled in from reference TRBV5-8 and TRBJ2-5): EAGVTQSPTHLIKTRGQQATLRCSPISGHTSVYWYQQALGLGLQFLLWYDEGEERNRGNFPPRFSGRQFPNYSSELNVNALELEDSALYLCASRGLAGISETQYFGPGTRLLVL.

Written as DNA, the CDR3 is TGTGCCAGCAGTTTTCGTTGGGACGAAGTTAACTATGGCTACACCTTC. The encoded protein is CASSFRWDEVNYGYTF. The genes are TRBV28 and TRBJ1-2; maybe TRBD1 (5 bases). V lost 3 bases and J lost 1, with 15 bases in between. Looked up from germline, CDR1 is MDHEN and CDR2 is SYDVKM. There are 16 residues in the CDR3.